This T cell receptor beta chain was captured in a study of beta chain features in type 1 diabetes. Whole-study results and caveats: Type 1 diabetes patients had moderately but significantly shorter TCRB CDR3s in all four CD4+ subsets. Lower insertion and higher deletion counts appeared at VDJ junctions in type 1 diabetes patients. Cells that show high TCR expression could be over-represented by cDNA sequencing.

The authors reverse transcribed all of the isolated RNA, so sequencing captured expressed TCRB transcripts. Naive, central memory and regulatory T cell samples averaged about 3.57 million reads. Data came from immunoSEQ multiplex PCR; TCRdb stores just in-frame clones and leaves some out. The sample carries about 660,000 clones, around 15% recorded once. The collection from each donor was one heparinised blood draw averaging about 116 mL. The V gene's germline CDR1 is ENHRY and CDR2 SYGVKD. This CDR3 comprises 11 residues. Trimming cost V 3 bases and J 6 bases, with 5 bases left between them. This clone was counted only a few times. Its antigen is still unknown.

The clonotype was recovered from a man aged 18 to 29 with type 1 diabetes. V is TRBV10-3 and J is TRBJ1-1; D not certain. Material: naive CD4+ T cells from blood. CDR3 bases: TGTGCCATCAGTGAAGCCGCTGAAGCTTTCTTT. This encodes CAISEAAEAFF.